One and the same sample provided the 24 T cell receptor beta chains below, sequenced in a study of CD4 T cells in relation to SARS-CoV-2 and coronaviruses (TCRdb year 2021). Libraries were constructed by the immunoSEQ multiplex PCR assay. TCRdb retrieved this table from immuneACCESS and kept in-frame rearrangements only. Not all clones are present; in checked studies, unresolved V genes account for under half, and no reason is known for the remainder. Across this sample there are tens of thousands of clones, with approximately 84% seen only once. Of the sample, less than 1.5% falls within the top ten clones. What these receptors recognize is not known. Sequencing was performed on naive CD4+ T cells from PBMCs, cultured in vitro. The cell subset or site label, as the study defines it: naive CD4+ T cells isolated by negative enrichment. These receptor sequences come from an adult with COVID-19.

The rearrangement joins TRBV7-2 to TRBJ2-1; no clear D. The CDR3 runs 14 residues. The germline CDR1 and CDR2 sequences are SGHTA and FQGNSA. V was pared by 7 bases and J by 10 bases, with 20 bases between. CDR3 coding DNA: TGTGCCAGCACCATGGTCCGTAGTTCGGGCGAGCAGTTCTTC. It codes for CASTMVRSSGEQFF.

The genes are TRBV18 and TRBJ2-1; 12 bases match TRBD2. Germline V gene lookup returns CDR1 KGHSH and CDR2 LQKENI. The CDR3 runs to 16 residues. With V trimmed by 3 bases and J by 5 bases, 5 bases remained unmatched. CDR3 DNA: TGTGCCAGCTCACCCGGGACTAGCGGGCGACACAATGAGCAGTTCTTC. Protein: CASSPGTSGRHNEQFF.

The chain has TRBV27 and TRBJ1-1, with no clear D. The CDR3 has 13 amino acids. Germline values: CDR1 MNHEY, CDR2 SMNVEV (reference sequence). V dropped 1 base and J dropped 3 bases, with 6 bases sitting between them. The CDR3 reads CASSLLRDTEAFF. The CDR3 nucleotides are TGTGCCAGCAGTTTATTGCGAGACACTGAAGCTTTCTTT.

This clone was seen a handful of times. In DNA, the CDR3 is TGTGCCAGCACCGGGGACACTGAAGCTTTCTTT. This translates into CASTGDTEAFF. This rearrangement joins TRBV28 to TRBJ1-1; D gene unclear. Germline V CDR1 and CDR2: MDHEN, SYDVKM. This CDR3 has 11 residues. V shed 7 bases and J shed 3 bases, with 6 bases lying between them.

V gene TRBV28 combines with J gene TRBJ1-2, with a weak D call TRBD1 (5 bases). The germline V gene encodes CDR1 MDHEN and CDR2 SYDVKM. Trimming left V 7 bases short and J 1 base short, with 19 bases between. CDR3 length equals 16 residues. CDR3 nucleotides: TGTGCCAGCAACTACCCCCGGGACGGAGATAACTATGGCTACACCTTC. This translates into CASNYPRDGDNYGYTF.

This clone has only one observation. The V gene is TRBV29-1, the J gene TRBJ2-5, with TRBD1 matching 7 bases. The V and J ends lost 3 bases and 1 base, in that order; junction bases with no gene match: 2. The CDR3 length is 13 residues. CDR1 is SQVTM and CDR2 is ANQGSEA in the germline V gene. The CDR3 DNA reads as TGCAGCGTTGAGAGGGGGCTCCAAGAGACCCAGTACTTC. It yields the protein CSVERGLQETQYF.

This chain links TRBV6-2 or TRBV6-3 with TRBJ2-7, with 11 bases lining up with TRBD2. In germline, CDR1 is MNHEY, CDR2 SVGEGT. J was trimmed by 2 bases and V by 2 bases; bases with no gene match: 2. The CDR3 extends over 15 amino acids. The CDR3 sequence: CASSYLAGGTYEQYF. CDR3 bases: TGTGCCAGCAGTTACCTAGCGGGAGGAACCTACGAGCAGTACTTC.

This chain uses TRBV28 with TRBJ2-3; TRBD2 aligns across 9 bases. The CDR3 loop spans 16 amino acids. CDR1 MDHEN and CDR2 SYDVKM come from the germline V gene. Germline trimming cut 3 bases from V and 6 bases from J; bases unmatched to any gene: 10. CDR3 nucleotides: TGTGCCAGCAGTTTCTTGCGGGAGGGGACTAGGGATACGCAGTATTTT. Translation: CASSFLREGTRDTQYF.

V is TRBV18 and J is TRBJ2-7; D gene uncertain. V was clipped by 3 bases and J by 3 bases, with 9 bases between them. The CDR3 loop spans 13 amino acids. Germline CDR1 KGHSH, CDR2 LQKENI. CDR3 in amino acids: CASSPGRLYEQYF. In DNA form, the CDR3 reads TGTGCCAGCTCACCCGGCAGGCTCTACGAGCAGTACTTC.

The chain combines TRBV3-1 (or the pseudogene TRBV3-2) with TRBJ2-1; TRBD1 matches at 9 bases. CDR1 is LGHDT, CDR2 YNNKEL, per germline (reference sequence). V was pared by 3 bases and J by 8 bases, with 5 bases of the junction left unmatched. This CDR3 contains 14 residues. Here the CDR3 reads CASSHRDRAYEQFF. Here the CDR3 DNA reads TGTGCCAGCAGCCACCGGGACAGGGCCTATGAGCAGTTCTTC.

The chain has TRBV27 and TRBJ2-3; no definite D call. V was clipped by 3 bases and J by 0 bases, with 16 bases between them. In germline, CDR1 is MNHEY, CDR2 SMNVEV (reference sequence). The CDR3 length is 17 residues. As DNA, the CDR3 is TGTGCCAGCAGTTTGGTGGGTCGAGCGACGAGCACAGATACGCAGTATTTT. This sequence encodes CASSLVGRATSTDTQYF.

This chain uses TRBV2 with TRBJ2-1, with TRBD2 as a possible D gene (5 bases). Per germline, CDR1 SNHLY and CDR2 FYNNEI. The CDR3 spans 13 residues. V was clipped by 7 bases and J by 4 bases, with 11 bases between them. The CDR3 coding sequence is TGTGCCAGCACCCGGGAACAGTACAATGAGCAGTTCTTC. Protein product: CASTREQYNEQFF. Variable domain in full (rest from reference TRBV2 and TRBJ2-1): EPEVTQTPSHQVTQMGQEVILRCVPISNHLYFYWYRQILGQKVEFLVSFYNNEISEKSEIFDDQFSVERPDGSNFTLKIRSTKLEDSAMYFCASTREQYNEQFFGPGTRLTVL.

The V gene is TRBV27, the J gene TRBJ1-2; D call uncertain. The CDR3 extends over 13 amino acids. Trimming took 7 bases from V and 4 from J, leaving 13 bases between them. Germline V gene sequence: CDR1 MNHEY, CDR2 SMNVEV (reference sequence). In DNA form, the CDR3 reads TGTGCCAGCAAAACATTGAGTGGCTATGGCTACACCTTC. Translating gives CASKTLSGYGYTF.

This chain joins TRBV12-3 or TRBV12-4 and TRBJ2-3, with 7 positions matching TRBD1. The CDR3 has 13 amino acids. With V trimmed by 5 bases and J by 7 bases, 6 bases remained unmatched. CDR3 sequence reads: CASSRQGSNTQYF. The CDR3 region has the DNA TGTGCCAGCAGTCGACAGGGTAGCAATACGCAGTATTTT.

Written as DNA, the CDR3 is TGTGCCAGCAGCGTAGACGGGGTTTCCTATCAGCCCCAGCATTTT. Protein product: CASSVDGVSYQPQHF. The rearrangement uses TRBV9 and TRBJ1-5, with D unresolved. V was pared by 0 bases and J by 5 bases, with 12 bases between. Germline CDR1 SGDLS, CDR2 YYNGEE. This CDR3 is 15 amino acids long.

The chain combines TRBV7-3 with TRBJ2-1; D gene unclear. With 3 bases removed from V and 2 bases from J, the gap between germline ends came to 11 bases. The CDR3 runs to 15 residues. The germline V gene encodes CDR1 SGHTA and CDR2 FQGTGA. The CDR3 region has the DNA TGTGCCAGCAGCTTCCTTGATAGGCCCTACAATGAGCAGTTCTTC. Protein: CASSFLDRPYNEQFF.

This chain links TRBV7-3 with TRBJ2-3, with D perhaps TRBD1 or TRBD2 (5 bases each). V was pared by 1 base and J by 2 bases, with 10 bases between. This CDR3 has 15 residues. CDR1 and CDR2 (germline): SGHTA, FQGTGA. Here the CDR3 DNA reads TGTGCCAGCAGCTTAAGTCGGGACCTCACAGATACGCAGTATTTT. Residues: CASSLSRDLTDTQYF.

The chain is built from TRBV11-3 and TRBJ2-7; 7 nucleotides match TRBD1. The CDR3 has 19 residues. Germline-derived CDR1 and CDR2 are SGHNT and YENEEA. The V segment lost 1 base and the J segment 2 bases; nucleotides outside the gene matches: 17. This CDR3 reads CASSLGGATTGWKPYEQYF. CDR3 coding DNA: TGTGCCAGCAGCTTAGGAGGGGCTACGACAGGGTGGAAACCCTACGAGCAGTACTTC.

This clone occurred once. Distinct nucleotide sequences in the sample also encode this CDR3. The chain combines TRBV7-9 with TRBJ2-7; D is perhaps TRBD2 (5 bases). Germline V gene lookup returns CDR1 SEHNR and CDR2 FQNEAQ (reference sequence). CDR3 length: 13 amino acids. The V gene lost 0 bases and the J gene lost 2 bases, with 5 bases spanning the gap. CDR3 protein: CASSLAGAYEQYF. For the CDR3, the DNA is TGTGCCAGCAGCTTAGCGGGAGCCTACGAGCAGTACTTC.

This rearrangement joins TRBV2 to TRBJ1-2, with 9 bases identical to TRBD1. The CDR3 spans 15 residues. Germline CDR1 SNHLY, CDR2 FYNNEI. Germline trimming cut 4 bases from V and 4 bases from J; bases unmatched to any gene: 7. CDR3 nucleotide sequence: TGTGCCAGCAGTGCCCGGGACAGGGACCTCTATGGCTACACCTTC. Translating gives CASSARDRDLYGYTF. Full variable domain (missing parts from reference TRBV2 and TRBJ1-2): EPEVTQTPSHQVTQMGQEVILRCVPISNHLYFYWYRQILGQKVEFLVSFYNNEISEKSEIFDDQFSVERPDGSNFTLKIRSTKLEDSAMYFCASSARDRDLYGYTFGSGTRLTVV.

The chain employs TRBV6-6 and TRBJ2-1, with 11 positions matching TRBD2. Trimming cost V 6 bases and J 4 bases; bases outside gene matches: 5. Per germline, CDR1 MNHNY and CDR2 SVGAGI (reference sequence). This CDR3 region has 15 residues. The CDR3 DNA reads as TGTGCCAGCAGGGGCACTAGCGGGAGATACAATGAGCAGTTCTTC. This sequence encodes CASRGTSGRYNEQFF.

The V call is TRBV27, the J call TRBJ2-5, with 7 bases that match TRBD2. The CDR3 spans 18 residues. Germline V gene data show CDR1 as MNHEY and CDR2 as SMNVEV (reference sequence). V dropped 0 bases and J dropped 2; count of bases not matched to a gene: 12. The CDR3, as DNA: TGTGCCAGCAGTTTATCTGGCTGGGGGAGGGCCAGGCAAGAGACCCAGTACTTC. It specifies CASSLSGWGRARQETQYF.

The CDR3 bases are TGTGCCAGCAGCGTAGGAGTACTTGGAGGGGATGGCTACACCTTC. Amino acids: CASSVGVLGGDGYTF. The V and J genes are TRBV9 and TRBJ1-2, with a possible D match to TRBD1 (5 bases). Germline-derived CDR1 and CDR2 are SGDLS and YYNGEE. This CDR3 contains 15 residues. Trimming took off 0 bases at V and 6 bases at J, with 15 bases between the two ends.

The J gene is TRBJ1-1, the V gene TRBV12-3 or TRBV12-4; no definite D call. The CDR3 loop spans 13 amino acids. Trimming cost V 2 bases and J 11 bases, with 15 bases left between them. CDR3 residues: CASSLFPAEVAFF. In DNA form, the CDR3 reads TGTGCCAGCAGTTTATTCCCCGCGGAGGTGGCTTTCTTT.